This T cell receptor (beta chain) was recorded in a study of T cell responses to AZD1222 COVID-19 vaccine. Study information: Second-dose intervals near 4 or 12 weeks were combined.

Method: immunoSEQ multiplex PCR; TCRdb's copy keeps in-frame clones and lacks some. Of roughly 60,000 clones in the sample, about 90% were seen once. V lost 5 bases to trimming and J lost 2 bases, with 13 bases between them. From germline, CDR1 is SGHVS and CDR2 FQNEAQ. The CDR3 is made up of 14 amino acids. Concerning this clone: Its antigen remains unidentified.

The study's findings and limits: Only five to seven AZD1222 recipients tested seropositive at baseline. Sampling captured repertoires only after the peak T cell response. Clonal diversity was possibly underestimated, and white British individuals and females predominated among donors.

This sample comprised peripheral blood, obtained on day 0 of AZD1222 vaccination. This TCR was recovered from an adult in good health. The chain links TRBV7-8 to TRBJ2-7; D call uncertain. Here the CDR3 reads CASSSTDGPYEQYF. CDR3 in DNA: TGTGCCAGCAGCAGCACGGACGGTCCCTACGAGCAGTACTTC.